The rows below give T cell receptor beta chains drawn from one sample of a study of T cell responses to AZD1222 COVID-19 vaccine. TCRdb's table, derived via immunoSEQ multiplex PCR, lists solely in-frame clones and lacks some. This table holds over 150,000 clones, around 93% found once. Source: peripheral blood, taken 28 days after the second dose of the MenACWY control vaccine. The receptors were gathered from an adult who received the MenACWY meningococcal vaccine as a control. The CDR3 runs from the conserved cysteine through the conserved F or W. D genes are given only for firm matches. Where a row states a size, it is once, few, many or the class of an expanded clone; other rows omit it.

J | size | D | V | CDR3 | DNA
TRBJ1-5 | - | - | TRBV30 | CAWSVVSNQPQHF | TGTGCCTGGAGTGTTGTAAGCAATCAGCCCCAGCATTTT
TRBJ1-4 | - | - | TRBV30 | CAWRGPNEKLFF | TGTGCTTGGAGGGGTCCTAATGAAAAACTGTTTTTT
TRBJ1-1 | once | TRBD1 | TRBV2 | CASQTDRDYKAFF | TGTGCCAGCCAAACCGACAGGGATTATAAAGCTTTCTTT
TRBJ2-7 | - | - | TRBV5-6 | CASSPRGRTYEQYF | TGTGCCAGCAGCCCCAGGGGCAGGACCTACGAGCAGTACTTC
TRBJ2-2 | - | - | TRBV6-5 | CASRPTYSNTGELFF | TGTGCCAGCAGACCAACTTACTCGAACACCGGGGAGCTGTTTTTT
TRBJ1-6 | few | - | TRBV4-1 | CASSQVVGGASYNSPLHF | TGCGCCAGCAGCCAAGTTGTGGGAGGGGCCTCCTATAATTCACCCCTCCACTTT
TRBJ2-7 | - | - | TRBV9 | CASSAGPRGEQYF | TGTGCCAGCAGCGCCGGGCCACGGGGGGAGCAGTACTTC
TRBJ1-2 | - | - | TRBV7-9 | CASSAGLKGYTF | TGTGCCAGCAGCGCCGGGCTAAAGGGCTACACCTTC
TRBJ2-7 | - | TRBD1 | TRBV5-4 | CASSLGGQGAYEQYF | TGTGCCAGCAGCTTGGGCGGACAGGGCGCCTACGAGCAGTACTTC
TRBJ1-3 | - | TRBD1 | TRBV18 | CASSSDRGTGNTIYF | TGTGCCAGCTCATCCGACAGGGGGACTGGAAACACCATATATTTT
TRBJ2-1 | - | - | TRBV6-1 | CASSEAEVNEQFF | TGTGCCAGCAGTGAAGCTGAGGTAAATGAGCAGTTCTTC
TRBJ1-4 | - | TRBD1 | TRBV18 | CASSPRTGRGEKLFF | TGTGCCAGCTCACCACGGACAGGGAGGGGTGAAAAACTGTTTTTT
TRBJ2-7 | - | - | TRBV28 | CASTGGPGDEQYF | TGTGCCAGCACGGGCGGGCCAGGGGATGAGCAGTACTTC
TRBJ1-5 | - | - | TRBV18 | CASSLQGTYSNQPQHF | TGTGCCAGCTCCCTACAGGGTACCTATAGCAATCAGCCCCAGCATTTT
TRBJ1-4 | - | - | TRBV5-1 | CASSGGSNEKLFF | TGCGCCTCCTCTGGGGGATCTAATGAAAAACTGTTTTTT
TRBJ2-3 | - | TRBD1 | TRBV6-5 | CASGWGTGSTDTQYF | TGTGCCAGCGGGTGGGGGACAGGGAGCACAGATACGCAGTATTTT
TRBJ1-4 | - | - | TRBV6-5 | CASMETIGNEKLFF | TGTGCCAGCATGGAGACTATAGGCAATGAAAAACTGTTTTTT
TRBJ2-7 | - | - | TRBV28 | CASSLSPRAGRNEQYF | TGTGCCAGCAGTTTGTCGCCCCGGGCAGGGAGAAACGAGCAGTACTTC
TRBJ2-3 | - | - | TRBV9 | CASSVRTDTQYF | TGTGCCAGCAGCGTTCGCACAGATACGCAGTATTTT
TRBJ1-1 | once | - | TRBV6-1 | CASSDAWGSPFQAFF | TGTGCCAGCAGTGATGCCTGGGGCAGCCCTTTCCAAGCTTTCTTT
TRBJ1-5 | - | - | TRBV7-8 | CASSLINQPQHF | TGTGCCAGCAGCTTAATTAATCAGCCCCAGCATTTT